The rows below give T cell receptor beta chains drawn from one sample of a study of T-cell memory formation after mild COVID-19. TCRdb used MiXCR to reprocess the 5' RACE reads, holding one entry per CDR3 protein. The table includes about 390,000 distinct CDR3 sequences, more than 20% detected once. The sequencing sample was made of PBMCs or a T cell subset sorted from them (not recorded which). Source of these receptors: an adult woman who had mild COVID-19 (a few samples of this study predate the infection). Cell type and time point are not known. Each CDR3 is given without its conserved first and last residue. Fields, in order: J gene, V gene, CDR3 length, CDR3 protein.

J gene: TRBJ1-1
V gene: TRBV11-2
CDR3 length: 19
CDR3 protein: ASSPQHLRDRGNPGNTEAF

J gene: TRBJ2-5
V gene: TRBV20-1
CDR3 length: 9
CDR3 protein: SARETTPEY

J gene: TRBJ2-1
V gene: TRBV2
CDR3 length: 12
CDR3 protein: ASKSGALYNEQF

J gene: TRBJ2-5
V gene: TRBV7-7
CDR3 length: 14
CDR3 protein: ASSRRGLVYQETQY

J gene: TRBJ2-7
V gene: TRBV20-1
CDR3 length: 10
CDR3 protein: SARDRSYEQY

J gene: TRBJ2-1
V gene: TRBV7-6
CDR3 length: 16
CDR3 protein: ASSLARDRRSSYNEQF

J gene: TRBJ2-7
V gene: TRBV4-2
CDR3 length: 11
CDR3 protein: ASSQGAQGEQY

J gene: TRBJ2-3
V gene: TRBV20-1
CDR3 length: 13
CDR3 protein: SARAGATHPRTQY

J gene: TRBJ2-2
V gene: TRBV7-3
CDR3 length: 12
CDR3 protein: ASSPGLGTGELF

J gene: TRBJ2-1
V gene: TRBV9
CDR3 length: 14
CDR3 protein: ASSVVARVLVDEQF

J gene: TRBJ2-3
V gene: TRBV6-1
CDR3 length: 13
CDR3 protein: ASSEGGIRTDTQY

J gene: TRBJ1-1
V gene: TRBV5-1
CDR3 length: 16
CDR3 protein: ASSPDTWRGTENTEAF

J gene: TRBJ2-7
V gene: TRBV12-3/TRBV12-4
CDR3 length: 11
CDR3 protein: ASKRGASYEQY

J gene: TRBJ2-3
V gene: TRBV10-3
CDR3 length: 14
CDR3 protein: AISKTGTNPTDTQY

J gene: TRBJ2-5
V gene: TRBV12-3/TRBV12-4
CDR3 length: 13
CDR3 protein: ASSWTSGDFQAQY

J gene: TRBJ2-7
V gene: TRBV5-1
CDR3 length: 13
CDR3 protein: ASSSQRGRPYEQY

J gene: TRBJ2-7
V gene: TRBV7-9
CDR3 length: 10
CDR3 protein: ASAGGTYEQY

J gene: TRBJ2-7
V gene: TRBV7-9
CDR3 length: 13
CDR3 protein: ASSSTSGGSVEQY

J gene: TRBJ2-2
V gene: TRBV11-1
CDR3 length: 11
CDR3 protein: ASTLTSTGELY

J gene: TRBJ1-1
V gene: TRBV24-1
CDR3 length: 11
CDR3 protein: ATRRGRDTEAF

J gene: TRBJ2-1
V gene: TRBV11-3
CDR3 length: 12
CDR3 protein: ASSPSGVYNEQF

J gene: TRBJ1-1
V gene: TRBV28
CDR3 length: 11
CDR3 protein: ASSLRTGTEAF

J gene: TRBJ2-1
V gene: TRBV7-2
CDR3 length: 10
CDR3 protein: AGTLGAYEQF

J gene: TRBJ2-7
V gene: TRBV4-2
CDR3 length: 13
CDR3 protein: ASSQAAGGKNEQY

J gene: TRBJ2-7
V gene: TRBV5-1
CDR3 length: 12
CDR3 protein: ASSLLGTEYEQY

J gene: TRBJ1-2
V gene: TRBV7-9
CDR3 length: 13
CDR3 protein: ASSRQGTGGYGYT

J gene: TRBJ2-1
V gene: TRBV7-2
CDR3 length: 9
CDR3 protein: ASGLMGEQF

J gene: TRBJ2-7
V gene: TRBV3-1
CDR3 length: 13
CDR3 protein: ASSHSPFGSYEQY

J gene: TRBJ2-1
V gene: TRBV29-1
CDR3 length: 12
CDR3 protein: SVTGLATYNEQF

J gene: TRBJ2-3
V gene: TRBV12-3/TRBV12-4
CDR3 length: 11
CDR3 protein: ASSSGGGDTQY

J gene: TRBJ2-3
V gene: TRBV4-3
CDR3 length: 15
CDR3 protein: ASSPLLAGGGTDTQY

J gene: TRBJ2-3
V gene: TRBV7-6
CDR3 length: 13
CDR3 protein: ASSGRVGGTDTQY

J gene: TRBJ2-1
V gene: TRBV5-1
CDR3 length: 13
CDR3 protein: ASSLDTNRYNEQF

J gene: TRBJ2-5
V gene: TRBV13
CDR3 length: 15
CDR3 protein: ASSLVGATGGQETQY

J gene: TRBJ2-2
V gene: TRBV3-1
CDR3 length: 10
CDR3 protein: ASSPLTGELF

J gene: TRBJ1-2
V gene: TRBV4-1
CDR3 length: 13
CDR3 protein: ASSPGGVINYGYT

J gene: TRBJ1-4
V gene: TRBV5-5
CDR3 length: 13
CDR3 protein: ASSVVGGPNEKLF

J gene: TRBJ1-5
V gene: TRBV24-1
CDR3 length: 12
CDR3 protein: ATSDVDRNQPQH

J gene: TRBJ1-1
V gene: TRBV5-1
CDR3 length: 10
CDR3 protein: ASSQGGSEAF

J gene: TRBJ1-2
V gene: TRBV5-1
CDR3 length: 11
CDR3 protein: ASSLADSYGYT

J gene: TRBJ2-7
V gene: TRBV29-1
CDR3 length: 10
CDR3 protein: SVDVSQSEQY

J gene: TRBJ2-7
V gene: TRBV12-3/TRBV12-4
CDR3 length: 15
CDR3 protein: ASSLDYTRDRAYEQY

J gene: TRBJ1-1
V gene: TRBV3-1
CDR3 length: 11
CDR3 protein: ASSQAATGAAF

J gene: TRBJ2-1
V gene: TRBV20-1
CDR3 length: 16
CDR3 protein: SARVISLAGVSYNEQF

J gene: TRBJ2-7
V gene: TRBV2
CDR3 length: 14
CDR3 protein: ASAGLAGPTPYEQY

J gene: TRBJ2-7
V gene: TRBV7-3
CDR3 length: 13
CDR3 protein: ASSLMAGGRDEQY

J gene: TRBJ1-5
V gene: TRBV7-8
CDR3 length: 14
CDR3 protein: ASSLLVVDLNQPQH

J gene: TRBJ2-1
V gene: TRBV27
CDR3 length: 14
CDR3 protein: ASSFSLGQKFNEQF

J gene: TRBJ1-5
V gene: TRBV7-9
CDR3 length: 10
CDR3 protein: ASSLANQPQH

J gene: TRBJ1-2
V gene: TRBV10-3
CDR3 length: 10
CDR3 protein: AIEESNYGYT

J gene: TRBJ2-7
V gene: TRBV19
CDR3 length: 11
CDR3 protein: ASSYLVHREQY

J gene: TRBJ2-4
V gene: TRBV5-5
CDR3 length: 13
CDR3 protein: ASSLVFSGRNIQY

J gene: TRBJ2-7
V gene: TRBV3-1
CDR3 length: 11
CDR3 protein: ASSHQTGLEQY

J gene: TRBJ2-7
V gene: TRBV7-9
CDR3 length: 10
CDR3 protein: ASSLTGGEQY